The 29 T cell receptor beta chains reported below all come from one sample, sequenced in a study of blood T cell repertoires in COVID-19. The table came from immunoSEQ multiplex PCR; TCRdb's copy has only in-frame clones and leaves some out. The data hold fewer than 300,000 clones, with about three quarters observed a single time. Sequenced sample: peripheral blood. The receptors originated from a woman older than 75 with acute or convalescent COVID-19.

The chain combines TRBV25-1 with TRBJ2-3; 8 bases align to TRBD1. The germline gives CDR1 MGHDK, CDR2 SYGVNS. With 3 bases clipped from V and 2 bases from J, the junction kept 1 base outside the gene matches. The CDR3 sequence is 14 residues long. The CDR3 spells CASSETGVTDTQYF. The CDR3 DNA reads as TGTGCCAGCAGTGAGACAGGGGTCACAGATACGCAGTATTTT.

This clone was seen more than once but under ten times. Other DNA sequences in this specimen translate into the identical CDR3. The chain links TRBV6-5 to TRBJ1-6; D is perhaps TRBD1 (6 bases). V was cut by 2 bases and J by 7 bases, with 9 bases left in between. Germline lookup yields CDR1 MNHEY and CDR2 SVGAGI. This CDR3 has 14 amino acids. CDR3 residues: CASSYLQGNSPLHF. DNA of the CDR3: TGTGCCAGCAGTTACCTCCAGGGGAATTCACCCCTCCACTTT.

The chain employs TRBV19 and TRBJ2-2; D perhaps matches TRBD2 (6 bases). Germline CDR1 and CDR2: LNHDA and SQIVND (reference sequence). Deletions cut 3 bases from V and 4 bases from J, with 9 bases between. The CDR3 extends over 14 amino acids. CDR3 nucleotides: TGTGCCAGTAGTATGGGAGGCATCACCGGGGAGCTGTTTTTT. It codes for CASSMGGITGELFF. Together with reference TRBV19 and TRBJ2-2, the CDR3 gives the full variable domain: DGGITQSPKYLFRKEGQNVTLSCEQNLNHDAMYWYRQDPGQGLRLIYYSQIVNDFQKGDIAEGYSVSREKKESFPLTVTSAQKNPTAFYLCASSMGGITGELFFGEGSRLTVL.

The chain carries TRBV5-4 and TRBJ2-3, with 10 bases lining up with TRBD1. This CDR3 has 15 residues. The junction had 4 bases not matched to a gene; V was cut back by 4 bases and J by 2 bases. The germline gives CDR1 SGHNT, CDR2 YYREEE (reference sequence). CDR3 sequence: CASSIGTGVTDTQYF. The CDR3 DNA sequence: TGTGCCAGCAGCATAGGGACAGGGGTCACAGATACGCAGTATTTT.

This clone was recorded a few times. In nucleotides, the CDR3 is TGTGCCAGCATAGACAGGGTGGGTTGGCTAGCTTTCTTT. Translating it yields CASIDRVGWLAFF. The gene calls are TRBV25-1 and TRBJ1-1, with 7 positions matching TRBD1. V shed 7 bases and J 10 bases; nucleotides not matched to a gene: 12. Germline V CDR1 and CDR2: MGHDK, SYGVNS. This CDR3 is 13 amino acids long.

The rearrangement links TRBV4-3 to TRBJ2-3; D unresolved. V shed 1 base and J shed 0 bases, with 8 bases lying between them. The CDR3 is made up of 15 amino acids. The germline gives CDR1 LGHNA, CDR2 YSLEER. The CDR3 loop reads CASSQVLTSTDTQYF. CDR3 sequence (DNA): TGCGCCAGCAGCCAAGTCCTTACTAGCACAGATACGCAGTATTTT.

This clone was observed a single time. This chain links TRBV16 with TRBJ2-1; 7 nucleotides agree with TRBD2. CDR3 length equals 15 residues. V shed 4 bases and J 7 bases; nucleotides not matched to a gene: 10. Germline V CDR1 and CDR2: KGHSY, FQNENV. The chain's CDR3 is CASSPSRTSGNEQFF. The CDR3 nucleotides read TGTGCCAGCAGCCCATCGCGGACTAGTGGTAATGAGCAGTTCTTC. The variable domain in full, completed from reference TRBV16 and TRBJ2-1, reads GEEVAQTPKHLVRGEGQKAKLYCAPIKGHSYVFWYQQVLKNEFKFLISFQNENVFDETGMPKERFSAKCLPNSPCSLEIQATKLEDSAVYFCASSPSRTSGNEQFFGPGTRLTVL.

J is TRBJ2-2 and V is TRBV7-6, with D maybe TRBD1 (6 bases). Germline-derived CDR1 and CDR2 are SGHVS and FNYEAQ. The CDR3 consists of 17 residues. V lost 5 bases, J lost 3 bases, and 19 bases lay in between. The CDR3 region is CASSLMTGEQYTGELFF. CDR3 coding DNA: TGTGCCAGCAGCCTAATGACAGGTGAACAGTACACCGGGGAGCTGTTTTTT.

CDR3 DNA sequence: TGTGCCAGCAGCAAAGCCTTTCCCGACAGGGCGAGTACCTACGAGCAGTACTTC. Protein sequence: CASSKAFPDRASTYEQYF. The V and J genes are TRBV21-1 and TRBJ2-7; the table calls TRBD1, which could not be checked here. TRBV21-1 is marked as a pseudogene. This CDR3 spans 18 amino acids.

The V and J genes are TRBV4-1 and TRBJ2-1; 11 positions match TRBD2. There are 17 residues in the CDR3. CDR1 MGHRA and CDR2 YSYEKL come from the germline V gene. J was trimmed by 1 base and V by 5 bases; bases with no gene match: 7. CDR3 loop: CASSTQLAGVSYNEQFF. CDR3 in DNA: TGCGCCAGCAGCACCCAACTAGCGGGAGTATCCTACAATGAGCAGTTCTTC.

The chain uses TRBV11-2 and TRBJ2-1, with 10 bases aligning to TRBD1. The CDR3 loop spans 17 amino acids. V dropped 3 bases and J dropped 9; count of bases not matched to a gene: 14. CDR1 and CDR2 (germline): SGHAT, FQNNGV. In DNA, the CDR3 is TGTGCCAGCAGCTTGATTACCGGGACAGGGGTTGGGAGTGAGCAGTTCTTC. This sequence encodes CASSLITGTGVGSEQFF.

This clone showed up just once. V is TRBV13 and J is TRBJ1-2, with a possible D match to TRBD1 (5 bases). V lost 7 bases, J lost 4 bases, and 10 bases lay in between. The CDR3 covers 12 residues. Germline-derived CDR1 and CDR2 are PRHDT and FYEKMQ (reference sequence). CDR3 amino acids: CASNQRGYGYTF. CDR3 sequence (DNA): TGTGCCAGCAATCAAAGGGGCTATGGCTACACCTTC.

There are a few counts of this clone. The genes are TRBV7-9 and TRBJ1-1; 7 nucleotides agree with TRBD1. In germline, CDR1 is SEHNR, CDR2 FQNEAQ (reference sequence). V trimming: 4 bases; J trimming: 4 bases; junction bases outside the gene matches: 9. CDR3 size: 15 residues. The CDR3 spells CASSSGQPAGTEAFF. As DNA, the CDR3 is TGTGCCAGCAGCTCGGGACAGCCAGCCGGCACTGAAGCTTTCTTT.

V usage is TRBV9 and J usage is TRBJ2-7; 10 nucleotides align to TRBD1. The CDR3 contains 16 residues. The V segment lost 3 bases and the J segment 5 bases; nucleotides outside the gene matches: 11. In germline, CDR1 is SGDLS, CDR2 YYNGEE. Here the CDR3 DNA reads TGTGCCAGCAGCGGTAAGACAGGGGGCGGCGGCGACGAGCAGTACTTC. It specifies CASSGKTGGGGDEQYF.

The chain recombines TRBV19 with TRBJ2-3, with D perhaps TRBD1 (5 bases). The germline gives CDR1 LNHDA, CDR2 SQIVND (reference sequence). V dropped 2 bases and J dropped 1 base, with 10 bases sitting between them. The CDR3 is made up of 15 amino acids. The CDR3 loop reads CASSIRPQGTDTQYF. The CDR3 DNA reads as TGTGCCAGTAGTATACGCCCACAGGGCACAGATACGCAGTATTTT.

The table lists this clone with a few counts. The rearrangement uses TRBV27 and TRBJ2-7; D call uncertain. V lost 6 bases to trimming and J lost 7 bases, with 13 bases between them. Germline V gene data show CDR1 as MNHEY and CDR2 as SMNVEV (reference sequence). The CDR3 extends over 12 amino acids. The CDR3 here is CASSSPPREQYF. The CDR3 nucleotides are TGTGCCAGCAGCTCCCCCCCGAGGGAGCAGTACTTC.

The V and J genes are TRBV11-2 and TRBJ2-5, with TRBD1 identical over 8 bases. The CDR3 consists of 17 residues. Trimming at V came to 5 bases and at J to 3 bases, leaving 14 bases not matched to a gene. In germline, CDR1 is SGHAT, CDR2 FQNNGV. CDR3 in DNA: TGTGCCAGCAGCCCTGGAACCCCGGACAGGGCCAAAGAGACCCAGTACTTC. This gives the protein CASSPGTPDRAKETQYF.

The count of this clone is one. The chain links TRBV28 to TRBJ2-2; no clear D gene. Trimming pared 6 bases from V and 1 base from J, leaving 3 bases between. This CDR3 is built from 12 residues. CDR1 and CDR2 (germline): MDHEN, SYDVKM. The CDR3 sequence is CASRLNTGELFF. In nucleotides, the CDR3 is TGTGCCAGCAGACTGAACACCGGGGAGCTGTTTTTT. Together with reference TRBV28 and TRBJ2-2, the CDR3 gives the full variable domain: DVKVTQSSRYLVKRTGEKVFLECVQDMDHENMFWYRQDPGLGLRLIYFSYDVKMKEKGDIPEGYSVSREKKERFSLILESASTNQTSMYLCASRLNTGELFFGEGSRLTVL.

This clone was detected only once. This chain uses TRBV20-1 with TRBJ2-5; the D is unclear. V lost 2 bases and J 4 bases, leaving 5 bases between the germline ends. The CDR3 length is 11 residues. Germline V lookup: CDR1 DFQATT, CDR2 SNEGSKA (reference sequence). The DNA for the CDR3 is TGCAGTGCTAGATCGGGAGAGACCCAGTACTTC. This gives the protein CSARSGETQYF.

CDR3 protein: CASSTRTTGVRQPQHF. The DNA for the CDR3 is TGTGCCAGCAGCACCCGAACGACAGGGGTTCGTCAGCCCCAGCATTTT. The rearrangement links TRBV7-2 to TRBJ1-5; TRBD1 aligns across 8 bases. V shed 5 bases, J shed 6 bases, and the junction held 12 bases outside the gene matches. The CDR3 contains 16 residues. CDR1 is SGHTA and CDR2 is FQGNSA in the germline V gene.

This clone appeared once. This sequence joins TRBV18 and TRBJ1-6, with TRBD1 identical over 7 bases. Losses at the gene ends were 1 base for V and 0 bases for J; bases not matched to a gene: 6. CDR3 length: 18 amino acids. CDR1 and CDR2 from the germline V gene are KGHSH and LQKENI. Here the CDR3 reads CASSPQGQSSSYNSPLHF. CDR3 coding DNA: TGTGCCAGCTCACCACAGGGACAGTCTAGCTCCTATAATTCACCCCTCCACTTT.

This clone was observed a few times. V usage is TRBV5-4 and J usage is TRBJ1-2, with 9 bases fitting TRBD1. V lost 0 bases to trimming and J lost 4 bases; unmatched junction nucleotides: 10. The CDR3 contains 17 residues. Germline CDR1 and CDR2: SGHNT and YYREEE (reference sequence). CDR3 region: CASSLAVGTGKVYGYTF. The CDR3 nucleotides are TGTGCCAGCAGCTTGGCGGTAGGGACAGGGAAGGTCTATGGCTACACCTTC.

J is TRBJ1-1 and V is TRBV29-1; 7 nucleotides line up with TRBD1. The CDR3 is 14 residues long. The ends lost 7 bases at V and 5 bases at J; junction bases unmatched: 13. Germline CDR1 is SQVTM and CDR2 is ANQGSEA. For the CDR3, the DNA is TGCAGCGCATGGAAGGGGGCCTCATGGACTGAAGCTTTCTTT. It codes for CSAWKGASWTEAFF.

The V call is TRBV5-4, the J call TRBJ2-1; tentative D call: TRBD2 (6 bases). The germline V gene encodes CDR1 SGHNT and CDR2 YYREEE (reference sequence). The length of the CDR3 is 16 residues. The germline V and J ends were trimmed by 1 base and 6 bases, with 17 bases remaining between them. The CDR3 protein is CASSLRRARSPNEQFF. The CDR3 bases are TGTGCCAGCAGCTTGAGGAGGGCGCGGTCCCCCAATGAGCAGTTCTTC.

CDR3 bases: TGTGCCAGTAGTCTGTTTGGGGGCACGGGCGAGCAGTACTTC. Protein: CASSLFGGTGEQYF. The rearrangement uses TRBV19 and TRBJ2-7; D possibly corresponds to TRBD1 (6 bases). CDR3 length equals 14 residues. Trimming took 5 bases from V and 6 from J, leaving 17 bases between them. The germline V gene has CDR1 LNHDA and CDR2 SQIVND (reference sequence).

The chain has TRBV19 and TRBJ1-6, with 7 bases identical to TRBD1. CDR1 is LNHDA, CDR2 SQIVND, per germline (reference sequence). CDR3 length equals 16 residues. V was pared by 1 base and J by 7 bases, with 7 bases of the junction left unmatched. Here the CDR3 reads CASSIATGTDNSPLHF. Here the CDR3 DNA reads TGTGCCAGTAGTATAGCCACCGGGACAGACAATTCACCCCTCCACTTT. The whole variable domain, filled in from reference TRBV19 and TRBJ1-6, reads DGGITQSPKYLFRKEGQNVTLSCEQNLNHDAMYWYRQDPGQGLRLIYYSQIVNDFQKGDIAEGYSVSREKKESFPLTVTSAQKNPTAFYLCASSIATGTDNSPLHFGNGTRLTVT.

This clone was observed a few times. This chain links TRBV18 with TRBJ2-1; TRBD2 matches 11 bases. Germline lookup yields CDR1 KGHSH and CDR2 LQKENI. The CDR3 has 17 residues. The V gene end was trimmed by 4 bases and the J gene end by 4 bases; junction bases not matched to a gene: 9. The CDR3 DNA follows: TGTGCCAGCTCACTAACTACCGGGACTAGCGGTTACAATGAGCAGTTCTTC. Amino acid sequence: CASSLTTGTSGYNEQFF.

This rearrangement joins TRBV5-1 to TRBJ1-3, with TRBD1 as a possible D gene (6 bases). Per the germline V gene, CDR1 is SGHRS and CDR2 is YFSETQ. This CDR3 comprises 14 residues. Trimming left V 2 bases short and J 1 base short, with 7 bases between. DNA of the CDR3: TGCGCCAGCAGCTTCACAGGGTCTGGAAACACCATATATTTT. Its translation is CASSFTGSGNTIYF.

The rearrangement links TRBV3-1 (or the pseudogene TRBV3-2) to TRBJ1-2, with a tentative D call TRBD1 (6 bases). Trimming shortened V by 4 bases and J by 7 bases, and 19 bases separated the two germline ends. CDR3 length equals 15 residues. From germline, CDR1 is LGHDT and CDR2 YNNKEL (reference sequence). The CDR3 is CASSLLGQGKAGYTF. DNA of the CDR3: TGTGCCAGCAGCCTACTAGGGCAGGGGAAGGCTGGCTACACCTTC.